This T cell receptor (beta chain) is from a study of blood T cell repertoires in COVID-19. Study in general: COVID-19 samples collected from the United States, Italy and Spain covered acute and convalescent phases. Nucleic acid was either cDNA or gDNA, and it came from T cells, B-cell-depleted T cells, or PBMCs.

Study processing details: Using reference gene primer amplification, nucleated cell counts were estimated. This table comes from immunoSEQ multiplex PCR, and its TCRdb copy is limited to in-frame clones, with some not included. V and J calls and clone size follow that table, whereas D and trimming were derived from the DNA. The profile shows roughly 250,000 clones, approximately 90% of them singletons. CDR1 is LGHDT, CDR2 YNNKEL, per germline (reference sequence). V lost 2 bases and J lost 6, with 8 bases in between. The length of the CDR3 is 13 residues. The sequence came from a man aged 60 to 75 who had recovered from COVID-19. The sequenced sample consisted of peripheral blood. The V and J genes are TRBV3-1 (or the pseudogene TRBV3-2) and TRBJ2-1; a weak D match, TRBD1 (6 bases). The CDR3 is CASSQRGGNEQFF. The CDR3 DNA reads as TGTGCCAGCAGCCAAAGAGGGGGCAATGAGCAGTTCTTC.